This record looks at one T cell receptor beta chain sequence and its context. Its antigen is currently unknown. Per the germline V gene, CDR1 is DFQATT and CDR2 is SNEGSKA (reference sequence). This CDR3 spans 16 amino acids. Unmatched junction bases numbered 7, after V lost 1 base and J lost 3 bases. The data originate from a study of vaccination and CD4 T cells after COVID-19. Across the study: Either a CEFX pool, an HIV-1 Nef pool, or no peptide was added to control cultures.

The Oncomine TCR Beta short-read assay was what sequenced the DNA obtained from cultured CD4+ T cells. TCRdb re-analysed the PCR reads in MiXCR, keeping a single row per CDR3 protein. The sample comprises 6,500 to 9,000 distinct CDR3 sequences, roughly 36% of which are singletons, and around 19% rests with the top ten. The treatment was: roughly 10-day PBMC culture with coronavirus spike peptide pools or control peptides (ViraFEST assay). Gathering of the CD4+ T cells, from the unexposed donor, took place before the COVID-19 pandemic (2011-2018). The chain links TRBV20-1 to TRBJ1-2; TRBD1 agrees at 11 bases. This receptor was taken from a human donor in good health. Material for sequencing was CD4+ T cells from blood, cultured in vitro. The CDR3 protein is CSARVVGTGGYYGYTF. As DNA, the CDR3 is TGCAGTGCTAGAGTCGTAGGGACAGGGGGGTACTATGGCTACACCTTC.